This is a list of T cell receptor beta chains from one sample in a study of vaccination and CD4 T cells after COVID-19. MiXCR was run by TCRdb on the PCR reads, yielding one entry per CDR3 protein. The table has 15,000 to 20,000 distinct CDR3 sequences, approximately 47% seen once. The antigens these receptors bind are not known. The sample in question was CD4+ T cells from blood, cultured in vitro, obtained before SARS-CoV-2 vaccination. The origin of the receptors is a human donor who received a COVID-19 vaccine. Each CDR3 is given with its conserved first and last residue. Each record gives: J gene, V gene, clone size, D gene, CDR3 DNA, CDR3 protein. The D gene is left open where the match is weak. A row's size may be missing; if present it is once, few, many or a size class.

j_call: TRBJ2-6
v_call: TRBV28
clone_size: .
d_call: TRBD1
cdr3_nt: TGTGCCAGCAGAATGACAGGGGGGGCTGGGGCCAACGTCCTGACTTTC
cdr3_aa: CASRMTGGAGANVLTF

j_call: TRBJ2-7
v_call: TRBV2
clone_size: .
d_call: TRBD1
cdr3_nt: TGTGCCAGCAGGGGGACAGGTGGGACGGGGGAGCAGTACTTC
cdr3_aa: CASRGTGGTGEQYF

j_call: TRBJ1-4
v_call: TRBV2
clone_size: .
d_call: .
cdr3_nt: TGTGCCAGCAGAGGCCCGCAAGAAAAACTGTTTTTT
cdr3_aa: CASRGPQEKLFF

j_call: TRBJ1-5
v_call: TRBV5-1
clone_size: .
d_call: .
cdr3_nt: TGCGCCAGCAGCCCCGCCGGGACACGCAATCAGCCCCAGCATTTT
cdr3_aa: CASSPAGTRNQPQHF

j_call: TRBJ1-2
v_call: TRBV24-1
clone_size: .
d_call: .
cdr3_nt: TGTGCCACCAGTGATCGACAGGCCCCCTATGGCTACACCTTC
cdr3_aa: CATSDRQAPYGYTF

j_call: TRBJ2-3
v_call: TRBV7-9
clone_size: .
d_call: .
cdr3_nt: TGTGCCAGCAGCTTAGTACGCGGGGACGTGAGCACAGATACGCAGTATTTT
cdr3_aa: CASSLVRGDVSTDTQYF

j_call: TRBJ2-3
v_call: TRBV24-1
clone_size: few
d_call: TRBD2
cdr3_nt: TGTGCCACCAGTGATCCGATCGGGGGGGCCCTTGCAGATACGCAGTATTTT
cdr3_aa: CATSDPIGGALADTQYF

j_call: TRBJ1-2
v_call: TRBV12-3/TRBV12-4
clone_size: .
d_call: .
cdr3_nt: TGTGCCAGCAGTCCACCCACCCCTGGGGGCTACACCTTC
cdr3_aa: CASSPPTPGGYTF

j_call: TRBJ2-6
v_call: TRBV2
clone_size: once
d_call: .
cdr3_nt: TGTGCCAGCAGTGCTAATACAGTATCTGGGGCCAACGTCCTGACTTTC
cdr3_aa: CASSANTVSGANVLTF

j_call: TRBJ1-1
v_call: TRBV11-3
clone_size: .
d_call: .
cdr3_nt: TGTGCCAGCAGCTTAGAACCGGGGTTAAACACTGAAGCTTTCTTT
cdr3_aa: CASSLEPGLNTEAFF

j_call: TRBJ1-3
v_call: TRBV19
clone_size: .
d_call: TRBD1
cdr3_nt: TGTGCCAGTAGTCCAGGGGGTGCTGGAAACACCATATATTTT
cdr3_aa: CASSPGGAGNTIYF

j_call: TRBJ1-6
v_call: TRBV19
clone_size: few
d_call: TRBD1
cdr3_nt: TGTGCCAGTAGTGTCCGGGACAGGGATAATTCACCCCTCCACTTT
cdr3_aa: CASSVRDRDNSPLHF

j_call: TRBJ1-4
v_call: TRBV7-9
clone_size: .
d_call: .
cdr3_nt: TGTGCCAGCAGCTTAGGCGGGCCAGGCGTCGGTGAAAAACTGTTTTTT
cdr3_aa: CASSLGGPGVGEKLFF

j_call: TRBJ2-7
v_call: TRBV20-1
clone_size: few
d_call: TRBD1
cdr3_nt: TGCAGTGCTAGAGGACAGGGGGCCTCCTACGAGCAGTACTTC
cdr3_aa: CSARGQGASYEQYF

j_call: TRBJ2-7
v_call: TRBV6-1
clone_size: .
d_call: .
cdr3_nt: TGTGCCAGCAGTATCGACTCCCCGGGCAGGGCCACGGTCTACGAGCAGTACTTC
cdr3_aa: CASSIDSPGRATVYEQYF

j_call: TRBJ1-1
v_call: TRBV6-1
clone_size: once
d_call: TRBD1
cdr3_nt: TGTGCCAGCAACCTGGGACAGGGGTACACTGAAGCTTTCTTT
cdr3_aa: CASNLGQGYTEAFF

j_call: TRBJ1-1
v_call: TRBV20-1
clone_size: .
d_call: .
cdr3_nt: TGCAGTGCTAGAGCTAGCGACACTGAAGCTTTCTTT
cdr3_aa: CSARASDTEAFF

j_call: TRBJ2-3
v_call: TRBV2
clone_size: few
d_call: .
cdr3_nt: TGTGCCAGCAAAAGGGACCTCAACACAGATACGCAGTATTTT
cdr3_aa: CASKRDLNTDTQYF

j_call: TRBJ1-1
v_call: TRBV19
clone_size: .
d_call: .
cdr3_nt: TGTGCCAGTGGGCCAATGAACACTGAAGCTTTCTTT
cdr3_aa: CASGPMNTEAFF

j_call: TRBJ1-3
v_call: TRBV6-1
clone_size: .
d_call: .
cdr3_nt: TGTGCCAGCACCAGGGGAGGGGTCGGAAACACCATATATTTT
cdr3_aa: CASTRGGVGNTIYF

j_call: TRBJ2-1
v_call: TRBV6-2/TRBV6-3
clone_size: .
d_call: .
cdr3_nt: TGTGCCAGCAGCAAGTCCGTTGGGGTTTACAATGAGCAGTTCTTC
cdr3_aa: CASSKSVGVYNEQFF

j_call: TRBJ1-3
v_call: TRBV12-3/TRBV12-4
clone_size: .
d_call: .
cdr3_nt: TGTGCCAGCACCTTAGAGGGGCTAGGAAACACCATATATTTT
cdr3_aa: CASTLEGLGNTIYF

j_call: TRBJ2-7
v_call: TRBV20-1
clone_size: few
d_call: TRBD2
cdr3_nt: TGCAGTGCCGAAATCGCTAGCGGGGCGTCCTCCTACGAGCAGTACTTC
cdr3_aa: CSAEIASGASSYEQYF

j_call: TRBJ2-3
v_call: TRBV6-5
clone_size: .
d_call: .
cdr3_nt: TGTGCCAGCAGTTACTCGCAGTTCGGCAGACGCACAGATACGCAGTATTTT
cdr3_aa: CASSYSQFGRRTDTQYF

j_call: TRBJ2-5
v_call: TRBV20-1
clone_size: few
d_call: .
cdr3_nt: TGCAGTGCTACTGAGGGTCTTTCAGAGACCCAGTACTTC
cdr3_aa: CSATEGLSETQYF

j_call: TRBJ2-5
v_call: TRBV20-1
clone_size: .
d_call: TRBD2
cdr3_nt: TGCAGTGCTAGTATCTTTCGGGGGGATCTAGCGGGGGAACGAGAGACCCAGTACTTC
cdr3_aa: CSASIFRGDLAGERETQYF

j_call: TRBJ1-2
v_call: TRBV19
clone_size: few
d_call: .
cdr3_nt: TGTGCCAGTAGTATAGCACAGTTTGGTGGCTACACCTTC
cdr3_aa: CASSIAQFGGYTF

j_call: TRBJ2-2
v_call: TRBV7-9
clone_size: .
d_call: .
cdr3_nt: TGTGCCAGCAGCTTAGTTCGGGCCCTGGGAGGACGCGGGGAGCTGTTTTTT
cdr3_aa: CASSLVRALGGRGELFF

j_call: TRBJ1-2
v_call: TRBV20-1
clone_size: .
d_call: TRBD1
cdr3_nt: TGCAGTGCTAGGGAGACCCGGACAGGGGACTATGGCTACACCTTC
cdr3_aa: CSARETRTGDYGYTF

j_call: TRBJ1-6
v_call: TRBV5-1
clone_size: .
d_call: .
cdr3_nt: TGCGCCAGCAGCCCTACAGGGCCCAATTCACCCCTCCACTTT
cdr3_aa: CASSPTGPNSPLHF

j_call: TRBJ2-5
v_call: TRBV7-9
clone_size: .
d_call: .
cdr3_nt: TGTGCCAGCAGCTTTGGGCCCGTAGGGGAGACCCAGTACTTC
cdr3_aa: CASSFGPVGETQYF

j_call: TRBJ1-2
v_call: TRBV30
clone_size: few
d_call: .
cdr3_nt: TGTGCCTGGAGTGTAGAAAGGGACTATGGCTACACCTTC
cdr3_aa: CAWSVERDYGYTF

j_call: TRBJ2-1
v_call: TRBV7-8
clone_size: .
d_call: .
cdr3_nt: TGTGCCAGCAGCCTAGGGACTTCTTCTTACAATGAGCAGTTCTTC
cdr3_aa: CASSLGTSSYNEQFF

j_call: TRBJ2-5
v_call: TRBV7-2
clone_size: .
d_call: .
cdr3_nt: TGTGCCAGCAGCTTAGCTTATAGGGAAGAGACCCAGTACTTC
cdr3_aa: CASSLAYREETQYF

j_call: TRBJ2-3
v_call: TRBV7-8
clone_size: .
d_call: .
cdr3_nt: TGTGCCAGCAGCTTAGACGGGAAGAGCACAGATACGCAGTATTTT
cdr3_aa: CASSLDGKSTDTQYF

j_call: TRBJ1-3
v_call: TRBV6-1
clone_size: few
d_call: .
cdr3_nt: TGTGCCAGCAGCAGTAGCTCGGAGACAGCATCTGGAAACACCATATATTTT
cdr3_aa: CASSSSSETASGNTIYF

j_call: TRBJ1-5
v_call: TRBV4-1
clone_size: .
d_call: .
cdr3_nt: TGCGCCAGCAGCCAAGAGGCGAAGGACTATAGCAATCAGCCCCAGCATTTT
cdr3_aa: CASSQEAKDYSNQPQHF

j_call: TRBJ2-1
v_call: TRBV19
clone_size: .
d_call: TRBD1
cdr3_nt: TGTGCCAGTAACCCGGCGACAGGGGTATACAATGAGCAGTTCTTC
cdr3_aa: CASNPATGVYNEQFF

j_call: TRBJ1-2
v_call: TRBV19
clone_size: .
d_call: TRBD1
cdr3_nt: TGTGCCAGTAGTATAGCCACTCTTGGGACAGGGAACGGCTACACCTTC
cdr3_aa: CASSIATLGTGNGYTF

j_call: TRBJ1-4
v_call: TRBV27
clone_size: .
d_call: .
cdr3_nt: TGTGCCAGCAGTTTGGGGTCGAATGAAAAACTGTTTTTT
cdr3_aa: CASSLGSNEKLFF

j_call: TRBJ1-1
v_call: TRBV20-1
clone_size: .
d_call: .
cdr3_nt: TGCAGTGCTGGCCGGGACCCGAACACTGAAGCTTTCTTT
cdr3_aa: CSAGRDPNTEAFF

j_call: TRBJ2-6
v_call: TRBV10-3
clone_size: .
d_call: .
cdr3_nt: TGTGCCATCAGTGAGTCGAGCGCTGGGGCCAACGTCCTGACTTTC
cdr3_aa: CAISESSAGANVLTF

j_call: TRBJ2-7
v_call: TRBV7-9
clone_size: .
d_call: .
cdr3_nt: TGTGCCAGCAGCTTAGACTCCGGGGGGCCCTCCTACGAGCAGTACTTT
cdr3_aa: CASSLDSGGPSYEQYF

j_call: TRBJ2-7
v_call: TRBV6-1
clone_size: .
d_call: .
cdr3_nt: TGTGCCAGCAAATGGTCTTCGGGTTGGGAATACGAGCAGTACTTC
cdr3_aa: CASKWSSGWEYEQYF

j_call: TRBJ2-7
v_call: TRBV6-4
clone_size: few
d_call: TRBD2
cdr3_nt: TGTGCCAGATACTCCGGGACTAGTTACACCCTTCGAAACTACGAGCAGTACTTC
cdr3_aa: CARYSGTSYTLRNYEQYF

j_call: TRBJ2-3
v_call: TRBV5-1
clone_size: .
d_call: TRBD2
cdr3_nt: TGCGCCAGCAGCTTGGAGCCTAGCGGGGGGGCCGGTACAGATACGCAGTATTTT
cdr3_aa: CASSLEPSGGAGTDTQYF

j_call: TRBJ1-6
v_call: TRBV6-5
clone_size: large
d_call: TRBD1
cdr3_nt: TGTGCCAGCAGTTACTCGAATCCTGGTGACAGGGGAAATTCACCCCTCCACTTT
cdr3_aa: CASSYSNPGDRGNSPLHF

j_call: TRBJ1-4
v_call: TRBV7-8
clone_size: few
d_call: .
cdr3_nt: TGTGCCAGCAGCTCCGGACGCAGCCCTAATGAAAAACTGTTTTTT
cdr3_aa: CASSSGRSPNEKLFF

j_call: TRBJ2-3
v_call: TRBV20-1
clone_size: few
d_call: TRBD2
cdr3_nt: TGCAGTGCTAGAGTGGCTAGCGGATCTAGCACAGATACGCAGTATTTT
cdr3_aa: CSARVASGSSTDTQYF

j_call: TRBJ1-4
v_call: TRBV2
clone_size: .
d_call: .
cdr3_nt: TGTGCCAGCAGGCGGGACGCTAACTCCGAAAAACTGTTTTTT
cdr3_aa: CASRRDANSEKLFF

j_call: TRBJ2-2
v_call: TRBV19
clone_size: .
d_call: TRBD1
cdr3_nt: TGTGCCAGTAGCCCAGAGACAGGGGGCGGTGTTGGCGGGGAGCTGTTTTTT
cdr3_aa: CASSPETGGGVGGELFF

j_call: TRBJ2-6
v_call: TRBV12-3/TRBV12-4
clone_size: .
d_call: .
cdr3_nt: TGTGCCAGCAGTTTTGAGACAGTCTCTGGGGCCAACGTCCTGACTTTC
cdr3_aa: CASSFETVSGANVLTF

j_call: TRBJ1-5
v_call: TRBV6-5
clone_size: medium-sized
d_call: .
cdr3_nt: TGTGCCAGCAGTTACCAAGGGTTCGATCAGCCCCAGCATTTT
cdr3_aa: CASSYQGFDQPQHF

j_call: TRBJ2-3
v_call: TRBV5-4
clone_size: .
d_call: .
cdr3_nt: TGTGCCAGCAGCTTCGAGGGGACTAGCACAGATACGCAGTATTTT
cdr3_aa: CASSFEGTSTDTQYF

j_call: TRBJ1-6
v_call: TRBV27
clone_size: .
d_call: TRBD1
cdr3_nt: TGTGCCAGCCGAACCGGGACAGACAATTCACCCCTCCACTTT
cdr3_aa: CASRTGTDNSPLHF

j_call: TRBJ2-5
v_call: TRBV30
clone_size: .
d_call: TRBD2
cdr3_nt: TGTGCCTGGAGTAAGACTAGCGGGGGGAGAGAGACCCAGTACTTC
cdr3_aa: CAWSKTSGGRETQYF